The present T cell receptor (beta chain) was sequenced within a study of T cell responses to AZD1222 COVID-19 vaccine. Study results and caveats: Repertoire collection took place solely once the T cell response had peaked. Compared with day 0, the breadth and depth of the Spike-specific TCR repertoire rose significantly after two doses of AZD1222. Vaccine-associated CD4 TCRs spanned spike, dominant at 160-218 and 743-854.

V was trimmed by 3 bases and J by 4 bases, leaving 21 bases between them. The germline V gene has CDR1 DFQATT and CDR2 SNEGSKA (reference sequence). The CDR3 spans 16 residues. Clones were sequenced by immunoSEQ multiplex PCR, and TCRdb holds only the in-frame ones, with some missing. The repertoire has some 110,000 clones, around nine tenths of them found once; the top ten carry 1.5% to 2%. In the case of this clone: Its antigen is as yet unknown.

This sample comprised peripheral blood, obtained 28 days after the second AZD1222 dose. This clonotype was obtained from an adult who received the AZD1222 COVID-19 vaccine. The rearrangement uses TRBV20-1 and TRBJ2-5, with D possibly TRBD2 on 6 matching bases. The CDR3 sequence: CSASHASARGGETQYF. CDR3 sequence (DNA): TGCAGTGCTAGTCATGCTAGCGCGAGGGGTGGAGAGACCCAGTACTTC.